The 10 T cell receptor beta chains below were found in one sample sequenced in a study of cytomegalovirus exposure and HLA in healthy donors. 13 Jbeta primers and 60 Vbeta primers were used for the PCR. The protocol was immunoSEQ multiplex PCR, while the TCRdb copy is restricted to in-frame clones and leaves out a portion. The sample lists 150,000 or so clones; 73% were seen once. The sequenced material came from PBMCs. Source of these receptors: a woman aged 18-35 years in good health and CMV-seronegative.

This clone was found once. The chain combines TRBV9 with TRBJ2-7, with 7 positions matching TRBD2. The CDR3 contains 17 residues. The germline V gene encodes CDR1 SGDLS and CDR2 YYNGEE. The junction had 11 bases not matched to a gene; V was cut back by 0 bases and J by 2 bases. The CDR3 reads CASSVGEGRAHTYEQYV. CDR3 DNA: TGTGCCAGCAGCGTAGGGGAGGGGCGGGCACACACCTACGAGCAGTACGTC.

This sequence joins TRBV5-8 and TRBJ2-1; D may be TRBD2 (5 bases). V lost 2 bases, J lost 8 bases, and 17 bases lay in between. The CDR3 length is 15 residues. The germline V gene encodes CDR1 SGHTS and CDR2 YDEGEE. CDR3 sequence: CASSFVDGGWDEQFF. CDR3 DNA: TGTGCCAGCAGCTTCGTCGACGGCGGGTGGGATGAGCAGTTCTTC.

This clone was counted a single time. The J gene is TRBJ2-7, the V gene TRBV9; the match to TRBD1 covers 9 bases. The CDR3 sequence is 14 residues long. V lost 0 bases, J lost 6 bases, and 4 bases stayed unmatched. Germline CDR1 SGDLS, CDR2 YYNGEE. The CDR3 loop is CASSVGTGVSEQYF. The CDR3 DNA follows: TGTGCCAGCAGCGTAGGGACAGGGGTTTCCGAGCAGTACTTC.

The J gene is TRBJ2-7, the V gene TRBV19; 9 bases fit TRBD1. V was clipped by 5 bases and J by 3 bases; unmatched bases: 8. The germline gives CDR1 LNHDA, CDR2 SQIVND (reference sequence). The CDR3 spans 15 residues. The CDR3 region is CASSPGTGNFYEQYF. CDR3 DNA sequence: TGTGCCAGTAGTCCCGGGACAGGGAACTTCTACGAGCAGTACTTC.

V usage is TRBV27 and J usage is TRBJ1-6; 7 positions match TRBD1. The CDR3 extends over 15 amino acids. CDR1 is MNHEY and CDR2 is SMNVEV in the germline V gene (reference sequence). The ends lost 6 bases at V and 6 bases at J; junction bases unmatched: 8. In DNA form, the CDR3 reads TGTGCCAGCAGAATACTAGGGACAGTTAATTCACCCCTCCACTTT. It encodes CASRILGTVNSPLHF.

This clone was detected once. This rearrangement joins TRBV9 to TRBJ2-3, with D hard to call. The CDR3 spans 15 residues. Germline CDR1 and CDR2: SGDLS and YYNGEE. Deletions cut 1 base from V and 2 bases from J, with 11 bases between. This CDR3 reads CASSVLVFNTDTQYF. The CDR3 DNA reads as TGTGCCAGCAGCGTACTAGTGTTTAACACAGATACGCAGTATTTT.

The chain is built from TRBV5-4 and TRBJ2-1; 8 nucleotides align to TRBD1. The germline V gene encodes CDR1 SGHNT and CDR2 YYREEE (reference sequence). The CDR3 contains 16 residues. The V and J ends lost 4 bases and 6 bases, in that order; junction bases with no gene match: 12. The CDR3 coding sequence is TGTGCCAGCAGCCATGGGACAGGTAACCCCATCAATGAGCAGTTCTTC. Amino acids: CASSHGTGNPINEQFF.

The J gene is TRBJ1-5, the V gene TRBV5-6; maybe TRBD1 (6 bases). The CDR3 has 15 residues. Germline V gene lookup returns CDR1 SGHDT and CDR2 YYEEEE. V shed 5 bases and J shed 0 bases, with 12 bases lying between them. The CDR3 spells CASSLGARSNQPQHF. CDR3 nucleotide sequence: TGTGCCAGCAGTCTGGGGGCGCGTAGCAATCAGCCCCAGCATTTT.

The V call is TRBV19, the J call TRBJ1-2, with D uncertain. Germline V gene sequence: CDR1 LNHDA, CDR2 SQIVND (reference sequence). The CDR3 totals 14 residues. The V gene lost 3 bases and the J gene lost 0 bases, with 8 bases spanning the gap. CDR3 residues: CASSIGGANYGYTF. The CDR3 DNA sequence: TGTGCCAGTAGTATCGGCGGAGCTAACTATGGCTACACCTTC.

V and J are TRBV2 and TRBJ2-1, with a weak D call TRBD2 (6 bases). The CDR3 has 13 residues. Germline V gives CDR1 SNHLY, CDR2 FYNNEI. Trimming removed 11 bases from V and 4 bases from J, with 15 bases in between. CDR3 protein: CAFVSGPYNEQFF. The DNA for the CDR3 is TGTGCCTTCGTTAGCGGACCATACAATGAGCAGTTCTTC.